The TCR beta chain described here comes from a study of regulatory T cells in long-lasting Graves disease (dated by TCRdb to the early 2020s). Regarding the research as a whole: Antithyroid drugs had been taken for less than 3 months by newly diagnosed Graves' disease patients. Patients with persistent Graves' disease were compared with patients with newly diagnosed Graves' disease using TCR sequencing and RNA sequencing of peripheral blood. The study took place in China and was registered as a clinical trial. TCR sequencing covered 13 persistent and 20 or so newly diagnosed Graves' disease patients, around 35 samples in total. The paper's findings and limits, for the study overall: As a limitation, the authors acknowledged that the small sample size may reduce accuracy. Sequencing and analysis were limited to the TCR beta chain. Persistent patients shared more public clonotypes among themselves (roughly 2,700) than newly diagnosed patients did (over 950). Persistent disease showed preferential use of TRBV28, TRBJ1-2 and TRBJ2-5, whereas newly diagnosed disease favored TRBV20-1 and TRBJ2-1. Lower TCR Shannon entropy and fewer highly expanded clones were observed in persistent Graves' disease patients than in newly diagnosed patients, which suggested clonal expansion. Peripheral blood alone was examined, since thyroid tissue, which constituted the primary lesion, could not be accessed.

Sample time point, as interpreted from the label and publication: newly diagnosed GD, antithyroid drugs for less than 3 months. For both TCR sequencing and RNA sequencing, RNA was extracted from PBMCs using TRIzol. The diagnosis of Graves' disease was made according to American Thyroid Association guidelines. Recruitment of patients was carried out at an endocrinology department in Xi'an, China. Each patient gave about 9.1 milliliters of peripheral blood, collected in an EDTA anticoagulant tube. PBMCs were isolated by Ficoll Paque Plus density gradient separation without further T cell sorting. An Agilent 2100 Bioanalyzer and agarose gel were used to check RNA quality, and a NanoDrop 2000 was used to measure RNA concentration. This clonotype was found many times. Its antigen has not been determined. The input lacks base qualities; no much larger clone sits a single base away. Libraries were prepared through multiplex PCR. Sequencing was carried out with an Illumina HiSeq 4000. iRepertoire HTBI primers and Arm-PCR amplification of CDR3 regions were used to construct TCR beta libraries. Gel purification was performed on PCR products prior to sequencing. The paper's data handling went like this. A total of fewer than 65 TRBV and more than twelve TRBJ segments were identified across samples and were used for gene usage analysis of CDR3 amino acid clonotypes. COPE and FqMerger were used to merge the filtered high-quality paired reads into contigs. Contigs were aligned with BLAST to IMGT TRBV, TRBD and TRBJ reference genes, and CDR3 was defined per IMGT. Clonotypes above 0.1% frequency were classified as highly expanded clones. Repertoire diversity was measured by Shannon entropy, and V-J evenness by the Gini coefficient. Public clonotypes were defined as clonotypes shared by more than one individual. Clones were called with MiXCR by TCRdb after fastp trimmed the public reads at Q25, and only in-frame beta chains were retained. CDR3 protein sequences are deduplicated, and each keeps its most common genes and DNA. These V and J calls derive from TCRdb rather than the authors' analysis. Here the sample has under 500,000 distinct CDR3 sequences; about 17% occur a single time. Of the sample, about 10% is held by the ten largest clones.

The trim is 7 bases for V and 2 bases for J, with a gap of 12 bases between the germline ends. The germline V gene sets CDR1 to MDHEN and CDR2 to SYDVKM. From the cysteine up to the phenylalanine, the CDR3 has a length of 13 residues. Of all the DNA, just the CDR3 is kept, 39 bases in frame from base 1. The sample also formed part of further work on T cells in Graves' hyperthyroidism and ophthalmopathy. That second report states: A patient counted as having stable Graves' hyperthyroidism if no progression to ophthalmopathy occurred over 18 months of follow-up. Hyperthyroidism patients were newly diagnosed, with disease duration under 2 months, and aged 18 to 65 years. Any patient with an uncontrolled infection, another autoimmune disease, pregnancy or lactation was excluded. Diagnoses were established on the basis of clinical symptoms, serum thyroxine and TRAb, thyroid ultrasound, and orbital computed tomography. A first-round RT-PCR of the TCR CDR3 used the HTBI primer set with the Qiagen OneStep RT-PCR kit. Most expanded thyroid clonotypes (frequency above 0.001) were also found in blood, which suggests that blood repertoires may mirror thyroid immune responses. In cross-validation, a model built on a 13 V-J signature told ophthalmopathy apart from stable hyperthyroidism with under 90% sensitivity and about 81% specificity, and in testing the same model reached 80%/75%. In validation, the model predicted progression to ophthalmopathy with approximately 71% sensitivity and 72.22% specificity, a median of approximately 6.7 months before onset. To identify distinguishing TCR V-J signatures, a discovery cohort of some 99 patients was used, comprising under 45 with Graves' ophthalmopathy and some 60 with stable Graves' hyperthyroidism. An independent validation cohort of under 20 hyperthyroidism patients and about 16 patients who later progressed to ophthalmopathy tested prospective prediction of ophthalmopathy. The 100 discovery patients were divided at random into training and test sets in a 7:3 ratio. In more than five Graves' hyperthyroidism patients, the study also compared T-cell repertoires from thyroid tissue with T-cell repertoires from blood. Following sampling, methimazole starting at 30 mg daily was given to hyperthyroidism patients, and high-dose intravenous methylprednisolone was given to ophthalmopathy patients. Libraries were constructed in a second round of multiplex PCR, after which size selection and purification were performed. Paired-end sequencing of the libraries was performed with 100 bp reads on an Illumina HiSeq2000. Raw data were processed with SOAPnuke, discarding reads with adapters, uncalled bases, mean Phred below 15, or no exact constant-primer or identifier match. High-quality paired reads were merged with COPE v1.2.5, and unique nucleotide sequences were defined as clonotypes. MiTCR v1.1 was used to align clonotypes to the IMGT TRBV, TRBD and TRBJ reference segments. The analysis included only V-J combinations with a frequency above 0.0001, which together covered 99% to 99.2% of the repertoires. The TCS score was defined as F50 (clonal expansion) divided by E x V (chaos), with BLOSUM62-based TCRdist calculated between CDR3 peptides within each V-J. Welch's t-statistics and random forest reduced roughly 500 V-J features to roughly 13, which were used in a naive Bayes classifier (R e1071). No statistical method was used to fix the sample size in advance, and group allocation was not hidden from the investigators. The paper reports TCR Vbeta CDR3 sequencing of roughly 140 peripheral blood samples: around 45 ophthalmopathy, fewer than 80 hyperthyroidism and about 17 progressor patients.

The sequenced sample was peripheral blood mononuclear cells (PBMCs), obtained at new diagnosis, from a patient treated with antithyroid drugs. This TCR came from a woman under 40 with Graves disease. Donor details come from another sample of the same person, matched by shared clones. The V and J segments used are TRBV28 and TRBJ2-7; the D gene is possibly TRBD1, with 6 bases matching. In nucleotide form, the sequence is TGTGCCAGCAACTTTCAGGGGACCTACGAGCAGTACTTC. Translated, it gives CASNFQGTYEQYF.